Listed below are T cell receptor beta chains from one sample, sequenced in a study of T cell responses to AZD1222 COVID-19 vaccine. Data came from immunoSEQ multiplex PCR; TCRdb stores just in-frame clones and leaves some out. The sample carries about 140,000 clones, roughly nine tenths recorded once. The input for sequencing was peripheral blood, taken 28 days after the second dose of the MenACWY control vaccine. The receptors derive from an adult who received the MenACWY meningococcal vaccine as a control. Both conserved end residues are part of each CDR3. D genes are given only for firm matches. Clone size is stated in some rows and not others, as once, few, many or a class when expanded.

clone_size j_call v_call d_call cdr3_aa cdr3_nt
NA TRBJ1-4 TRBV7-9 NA CASSLAEQGGGKLFF TGTGCCAGCAGCTTAGCCGAACAGGGTGGAGGAAAACTGTTTTTT
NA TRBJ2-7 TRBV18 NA CASSPYPPSPTYEQYF TGTGCCAGCTCACCATATCCTCCCAGCCCCACCTACGAGCAGTACTTC
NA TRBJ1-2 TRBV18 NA CASSPETDSGGYGYTF TGTGCCAGCTCACCAGAAACGGACAGTGGGGGCTATGGCTACACCTTC
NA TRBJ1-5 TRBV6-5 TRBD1 CASSTDRAQPQHF TGTGCCAGCAGTACCGACAGGGCCCAGCCCCAGCATTTT
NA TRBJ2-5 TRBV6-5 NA CASSRLRGADETQYF TGTGCCAGCAGCCGCCTTCGCGGGGCTGATGAGACCCAGTACTTC
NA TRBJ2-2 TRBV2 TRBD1 CASRGQGNTGELFF TGTGCCAGCAGGGGACAGGGGAACACCGGGGAGCTGTTTTTT
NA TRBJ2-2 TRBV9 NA CASSVGGAGTGELFF TGTGCCAGCAGCGTCGGAGGGGCGGGCACCGGGGAGCTGTTTTTT
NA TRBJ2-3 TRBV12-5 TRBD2 CASGFLAGDTDTQYF TGTGCTAGTGGTTTCTTAGCGGGAGACACAGATACGCAGTATTTT
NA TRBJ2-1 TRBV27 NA CASSLPRGHSYNEQFF TGTGCCAGCAGTCTACCTCGGGGTCATTCCTACAATGAGCAGTTCTTC
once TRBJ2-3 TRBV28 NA CASRGSPDTQYF TGTGCCAGCAGGGGTAGTCCAGATACGCAGTATTTT
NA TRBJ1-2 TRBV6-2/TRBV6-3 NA CASSQTASKGGYTF TGTGCCAGCAGTCAGACAGCCTCAAAGGGTGGCTACACCTTC
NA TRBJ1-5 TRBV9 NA CASSGLGINQPQHF TGTGCCAGCAGCGGCCTCGGCATCAATCAGCCCCAGCATTTT
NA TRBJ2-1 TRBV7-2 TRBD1 CASSISGTGAYNEQFF TGTGCCAGCAGCATTTCCGGGACAGGGGCCTACAATGAGCAGTTCTTC
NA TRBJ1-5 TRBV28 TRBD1 CASEDRGSQPQHF TGTGCCAGTGAAGACAGGGGGTCTCAGCCCCAGCATTTT
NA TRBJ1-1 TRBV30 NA CAWNRGGYTEAFF TGTGCCTGGAACCGGGGGGGATACACTGAAGCTTTCTTT
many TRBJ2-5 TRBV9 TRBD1 CASQADRAGETQYF TGTGCCAGCCAAGCGGACAGGGCGGGAGAGACCCAGTACTTC
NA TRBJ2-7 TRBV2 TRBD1 CASRQGGVEQYF TGTGCCAGCAGACAGGGGGGCGTCGAGCAGTACTTC
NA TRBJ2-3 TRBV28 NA CASSTSPWTRPHTDTQYF TGTGCCAGCAGTACCTCACCATGGACCCGACCCCACACAGATACGCAGTATTTT
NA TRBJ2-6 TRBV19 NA CASSDGSSGANVLTF TGTGCCAGTAGTGACGGGAGCTCTGGGGCCAACGTCCTGACTTTC
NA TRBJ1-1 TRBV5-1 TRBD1 CASSLGQGATEAFF TGCGCCAGCAGCTTGGGACAGGGGGCTACTGAAGCTTTCTTT
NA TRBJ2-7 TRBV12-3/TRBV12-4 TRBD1 CASTGTGRGEQYF TGTGCCAGCACAGGGACAGGGAGAGGCGAGCAGTACTTC
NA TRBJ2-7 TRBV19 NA CASSIGQGLEQYF TGTGCCAGTAGTATCGGGCAGGGACTGGAGCAGTACTTC
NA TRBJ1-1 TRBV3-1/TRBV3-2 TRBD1 CASSHADRGRGEAFF TGTGCCAGCAGCCATGCGGACAGGGGGCGGGGTGAAGCTTTCTTT
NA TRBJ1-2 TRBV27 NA CASSLDNAGVYGYTF TGTGCCAGCAGTTTGGACAACGCGGGGGTTTATGGCTACACCTTC
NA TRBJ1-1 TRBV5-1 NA CASSLEGFTEAFF TGCGCCAGCAGCTTGGAAGGGTTCACTGAAGCTTTCTTT
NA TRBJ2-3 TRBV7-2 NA CASSATSRGTDTQYF TGTGCCAGCAGCGCCACTAGTAGGGGGACAGATACGCAGTATTTT
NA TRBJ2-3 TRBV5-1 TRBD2 CASSNLAGGGADTQYF TGCGCCAGCAGCAACCTAGCGGGAGGTGGCGCAGATACGCAGTATTTT
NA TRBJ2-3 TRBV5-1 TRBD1 CASSSLQGVSTDTQYF TGCGCCAGCAGCTCCCTACAGGGGGTGAGCACAGATACGCAGTATTTT
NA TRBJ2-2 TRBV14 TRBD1 CASSQRTGGAGELFF TGTGCCAGCAGCCAAAGGACAGGTGGTGCCGGGGAGCTGTTTTTT
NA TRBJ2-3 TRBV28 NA CASSTGGSSTDTQYF TGTGCCAGCAGTACGGGGGGCTCAAGCACAGATACGCAGTATTTT
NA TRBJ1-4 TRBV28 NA CASSRAGQNEKLFF TGTGCCAGCAGCCGGGCAGGGCAGAATGAAAAACTGTTTTTT
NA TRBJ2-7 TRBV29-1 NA CSGGEDEQYF TGCAGCGGGGGCGAGGACGAGCAGTACTTC
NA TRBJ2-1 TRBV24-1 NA CATSMAGGNEQFF TGTGCCACCAGTATGGCAGGAGGTAATGAGCAGTTCTTC
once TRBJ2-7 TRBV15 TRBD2 CATSRAGGSYEQYF TGTGCCACCAGCAGGGCGGGAGGGTCCTACGAGCAGTACTTC
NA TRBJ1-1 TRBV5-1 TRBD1 CASSLAGQGNTEAFF TGCGCCAGCAGCTTGGCCGGACAGGGGAACACTGAAGCTTTCTTT
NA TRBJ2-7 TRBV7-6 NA CASSLDRGGSYEQYF TGTGCCAGCAGCTTAGATCGGGGCGGGTCCTACGAGCAGTACTTC